A single sample is the source of the 30 T cell receptor beta chains below, sequenced in a study of cytomegalovirus exposure and HLA in healthy donors. Primers: 60 Vbeta forward and 13 Jbeta reverse. Produced via immunoSEQ multiplex PCR; TCRdb's table is partial and in-frame only. The data hold 270,000 or so clones, with roughly 90% observed a single time. Sequencing used PBMCs. Source of these receptors: a man aged 40-55 years in good health and CMV-seropositive.

The gene calls are TRBV19 and TRBJ1-5, with TRBD1 as a possible D gene (5 bases). This CDR3 contains 15 residues. Per germline, CDR1 LNHDA and CDR2 SQIVND (reference sequence). The V gene lost 6 bases and the J gene lost 0 bases, with 12 bases spanning the gap. The CDR3 loop reads CASSRDYPSNQPQHF. The DNA of the CDR3 is TGTGCCAGTAGCAGGGATTATCCTAGCAATCAGCCCCAGCATTTT.

V and J are TRBV5-1 and TRBJ2-2; unclear D gene. Germline V lookup: CDR1 SGHRS, CDR2 YFSETQ. This CDR3 comprises 13 residues. The V end lost 4 bases, the J end lost 4 bases, and 8 bases lay between the germline ends. The CDR3 loop reads CASSLAFTGELFF. The CDR3 nucleotides read TGCGCCAGCAGCCTGGCATTCACCGGGGAGCTGTTTTTT.

J is TRBJ2-5 and V is TRBV7-9; D perhaps matches TRBD2 (6 bases). The tail of the sequence fits TRBJ2-7 better, so the J call may be wrong. CDR1 and CDR2 (germline): SEHNR, FQNEAQ (reference sequence). This CDR3 spans 16 amino acids. In nucleotides, the CDR3 is TGTGCCAGCAGCTATCCGGGAGTAACCAGTTCCTACGAGCAGTACTTC. Protein: CASSYPGVTSSYEQYF.

The rearrangement joins TRBV2 to TRBJ2-2; weak D call: TRBD2 (5 bases). V was clipped by 0 bases and J by 5 bases, with 19 bases between them. This CDR3 comprises 18 residues. Germline V gene sequence: CDR1 SNHLY, CDR2 FYNNEI. This CDR3 is CASSEARSEEVGTGELFF. DNA of the CDR3: TGTGCCAGCAGTGAAGCTAGGTCAGAGGAGGTTGGGACCGGGGAGCTGTTTTTT.

V gene TRBV19 combines with J gene TRBJ2-6, with D possibly being TRBD2 (5 bases). CDR3 length: 15 amino acids. CDR1 LNHDA and CDR2 SQIVND come from the germline V gene (reference sequence). V was trimmed by 4 bases and J by 4 bases, leaving 11 bases between them. The CDR3 spells CASSSSPGGANVLTF. In nucleotides, the CDR3 is TGTGCCAGTAGTAGTTCCCCGGGAGGGGCCAACGTCCTGACTTTC.

The chain links TRBV18 to TRBJ1-3, with D tentatively TRBD1 (6 bases). Germline V gene sequence: CDR1 KGHSH, CDR2 LQKENI. The CDR3 is 13 residues long. V dropped 2 bases and J dropped 8 bases, with 10 bases sitting between them. Here the CDR3 reads CASSPYRADTIYF. The CDR3 DNA follows: TGTGCCAGCTCACCATACAGGGCGGACACCATATATTTT.

This rearrangement joins TRBV7-8 to TRBJ2-3, with D possibly matching TRBD1 (6 bases). Trimming removed 5 bases from V and 9 bases from J, with 24 bases in between. The CDR3 runs 16 residues. Germline assignment: CDR1 SGHVS and CDR2 FQNEAQ. The CDR3 loop is CASSSLQGLAERTQYF. CDR3 nucleotide sequence: TGTGCCAGCAGCAGCCTCCAGGGGCTCGCGGAGAGAACGCAGTATTTT.

This chain joins TRBV13 and TRBJ2-7; D unclear. Germline V gene lookup returns CDR1 PRHDT and CDR2 FYEKMQ (reference sequence). Trimming left V 0 bases short and J 0 bases short, with 9 bases between. The CDR3 runs 15 residues. CDR3 sequence: CASSLGVGNSYEQYF. The CDR3 DNA reads TGTGCCAGCAGCTTAGGGGTCGGTAACTCCTACGAGCAGTACTTC.

The chain is built from TRBV5-1 and TRBJ2-7; TRBD1 is a possible D gene (5 bases). The CDR3 spans 14 residues. CDR1 SGHRS and CDR2 YFSETQ come from the germline V gene. V lost 0 bases and J lost 2, with 9 bases in between. CDR3: CASSLDRPPYEQYF. The CDR3 DNA sequence: TGCGCCAGCAGCTTGGACAGGCCGCCCTACGAGCAGTACTTC.

The chain joins TRBV12-2 to TRBJ1-2; the table's D call of TRBD1 was not tested on the DNA. TRBV12-2 is classified as a pseudogene. The CDR3 runs 13 residues. DNA of the CDR3: TGTGCAAGTCGCTTAACAATGATAGGGGGCGACACCTTC. It codes for CASRLTMIGGDTF.

Worth noting for this clone: Germline and junction disagree at one end, which may indicate a read error. This chain joins TRBV7-9 and TRBJ2-7, with D possibly matching TRBD1 (6 bases). CDR3 length: 14 amino acids. In germline, CDR1 is SEHNR, CDR2 FQNEAQ (reference sequence). The CDR3 DNA is TGTTCCAGCAGCCGACAGCAGGGGAAGGTCGAGCAGTACTTC. It codes for CSSSRQQGKVEQYF.

This clone showed up just once. V usage is TRBV11-2 and J usage is TRBJ2-3, with TRBD2 as a possible D gene (5 bases). Germline V gene data show CDR1 as SGHAT and CDR2 as FQNNGV. V lost 5 bases, J lost 8 bases, and 20 bases lay in between. The length of the CDR3 is 15 residues. The CDR3 sequence is CASSQLELWAVTQYF. CDR3 in DNA: TGTGCCAGCAGCCAACTAGAGTTATGGGCGGTTACGCAGTATTTT.

V and J are TRBV11-3 and TRBJ1-1; the match to TRBD1 covers 7 bases. The V gene's germline CDR1 is SGHNT and CDR2 YENEEA. The CDR3 is 15 residues long. J was trimmed by 4 bases and V by 5 bases; bases with no gene match: 10. The CDR3 is CASSTGDTRGTEAFF. The CDR3 DNA follows: TGTGCCAGCAGCACAGGGGACACCCGGGGCACTGAAGCTTTCTTT.

This clone has a handful of counts. The rearrangement joins TRBV5-1 to TRBJ1-2; D remains ambiguous. This CDR3 is 14 amino acids long. V lost 7 bases, J lost 6 bases, and 19 bases lay in between. Germline V gene lookup returns CDR1 SGHRS and CDR2 YFSETQ. CDR3 coding DNA: TGCGCCAGCGGCGACGGCCGGGGTGGCGATGGCTACACCTTC. It is translated as CASGDGRGGDGYTF.

The rearrangement links TRBV7-2 to TRBJ1-2; D possibly corresponds to TRBD1 (6 bases). Germline loops: CDR1 SGHTA, CDR2 FQGNSA. Trimming took off 5 bases at V and 6 bases at J, with 19 bases between the two ends. CDR3 length: 15 residues. In DNA, the CDR3 is TGTGCCAGCAGCCCCCAGGGGTTGGGGCGCGATGGCTACACCTTC. This gives the protein CASSPQGLGRDGYTF.

The chain uses TRBV18 and TRBJ1-1, with 11 bases matching TRBD1. The CDR3 has 15 residues. From germline, CDR1 is KGHSH and CDR2 LQKENI. V lost 3 bases and J lost 7; bases outside the gene matches: 7. The CDR3 region has the DNA TGTGCCAGCTCACCCGGACAGGGGGCCGTTCATGAAGCTTTCTTT. Translated: CASSPGQGAVHEAFF.

In regard to this clone: In the same sample, other DNA sequences code for this CDR3. The chain employs TRBV27 and TRBJ2-1, with TRBD2 as a possible D gene (5 bases). CDR1 and CDR2 from the germline V gene are MNHEY and SMNVEV (reference sequence). This CDR3 comprises 15 residues. V was cut by 3 bases and J by 0 bases, with 9 bases left in between. The CDR3 sequence is CASSFSGNSYNEQFF. The DNA of the CDR3 is TGTGCCAGCAGTTTCTCCGGGAACTCCTACAATGAGCAGTTCTTC.

The rearrangement joins TRBV6-1 to TRBJ2-2; TRBD2 matches 9 bases. Germline-derived CDR1 and CDR2 are MNHNS and SASEGT. The CDR3 spans 18 residues. After removal of 4 bases from V and 5 bases from J, the junction contained 14 bases not matched to a gene. DNA for the CDR3: TGTGCCAGCAGTGCTCTGGGGGGGCGGGAGGGCCCGACCGGGGAGCTGTTTTTT. Residues: CASSALGGREGPTGELFF.

This clone was detected only once. For the CDR3, the DNA is TGTGCCAGCAGCCAACAGGGGGGAGAAACCGGGGAGCTGTTTTTT. Encoded protein: CASSQQGGETGELFF. The chain is built from TRBV4-2 and TRBJ2-2; D perhaps matches TRBD1 (7 bases). CDR3 length equals 15 residues. Deletions cut 2 bases from V and 5 bases from J, with 12 bases between. Germline V gene lookup returns CDR1 LGHNA and CDR2 YNFKEQ.

The chain is built from TRBV5-4 and TRBJ2-5; 7 bases are shared with TRBD1. The CDR3 is 13 amino acids. Unmatched junction bases numbered 9, after V lost 4 bases and J lost 9 bases. CDR1 SGHNT and CDR2 YYREEE come from the germline V gene (reference sequence). The CDR3 nucleotides are TGTGCCAGCAGCCCGAACGGACAGGTGGCCCAGTACTTC. This translates into CASSPNGQVAQYF. Filled out from reference TRBV5-4 and TRBJ2-5, the complete variable domain reads ETGVTQSPTHLIKTRGQQVTLRCSSQSGHNTVSWYQQALGQGPQFIFQYYREEENGRGNFPPRFSGLQFPNYSSELNVNALELDDSALYLCASSPNGQVAQYFGPGTRLLVL.

There are a few counts of this clone. The V and J genes are TRBV7-9 and TRBJ1-3; D unclear. CDR1 and CDR2 (germline): SEHNR, FQNEAQ (reference sequence). V gave up 7 bases and J gave up 8 bases, with 12 bases separating them. CDR3 size: 12 residues. DNA for the CDR3: TGTGCCAGCACCTTCTCCGGGGACACCATATATTTT. Translated, it gives CASTFSGDTIYF.

The genes are TRBV27 and TRBJ1-5, with 9 bases fitting TRBD1. The CDR3 runs to 15 residues. Germline V gene data show CDR1 as MNHEY and CDR2 as SMNVEV (reference sequence). Trimming took 6 bases from V and 3 from J; bases not matched to a gene: 6. CDR3 nucleotides: TGTGCCAGCAGCGGGGGACAGGGCTACAATCAGCCCCAGCATTTT. The encoded protein is CASSGGQGYNQPQHF.

The rearrangement joins TRBV5-4 to TRBJ2-1; 11 nucleotides match TRBD1. The length of the CDR3 is 16 residues. J was trimmed by 5 bases and V by 0 bases; bases with no gene match: 4. The germline CDR1 and CDR2 sequences are SGHNT and YYREEE (reference sequence). The CDR3 DNA reads as TGTGCCAGCAGCTTGGCTACGGGACAGGGGGACAATGAGCAGTTCTTC. Translation gives CASSLATGQGDNEQFF.

About this clone itself: This specimen includes other DNA sequences encoding the same CDR3. The V gene is TRBV28, the J gene TRBJ2-7; 8 bases fit TRBD1. Germline V CDR1 and CDR2: MDHEN, SYDVKM. After removal of 3 bases from V and 2 bases from J, the junction contained 3 bases not matched to a gene. CDR3 length equals 14 residues. CDR3 coding DNA: TGTGCCAGCAGTTTGCGACAGGGGACCTACGAGCAGTACTTC. As protein: CASSLRQGTYEQYF.

The chain carries TRBV7-8 and TRBJ2-7; weak D call: TRBD1 (6 bases). This CDR3 contains 15 residues. Germline CDR1 SGHVS, CDR2 FQNEAQ. Trimming stripped 2 bases from V and 3 bases from J, with 14 bases between. CDR3 sequence (DNA): TGTGCCAGCAGCTTACTCGCAGGGGAGAACTACGAGCAGTACTTC. This translates into CASSLLAGENYEQYF.

The chain joins TRBV15 to TRBJ2-5; perhaps TRBD1 as D (5 bases). This CDR3 is 13 amino acids long. Germline V lookup: CDR1 LNHNV, CDR2 YYDKDF (reference sequence). Trimming took 3 bases from V and 7 from J, leaving 12 bases between them. The CDR3: CATSSLRGGTQYF. The DNA of the CDR3 is TGTGCCACCAGCAGCTTAAGGGGCGGGACCCAGTACTTC.

The rearrangement joins TRBV5-4 to TRBJ2-7, with D possibly matching TRBD1 (6 bases). V dropped 1 base and J dropped 2 bases, with 10 bases sitting between them. The CDR3 runs 14 residues. The germline CDR1 and CDR2 sequences are SGHNT and YYREEE (reference sequence). The CDR3 nucleotides read TGTGCCAGCAGCTTGTCCGGGACACCCTACGAGCAGTACTTC. Translated: CASSLSGTPYEQYF.

The chain uses TRBV23-1 and TRBJ1-5; perhaps TRBD1 as D (5 bases). TRBV23-1 is identified as an open reading frame with a role that is uncertain. The CDR3 contains 17 residues. Trimming pared 0 bases from V and 1 base from J, leaving 13 bases between. The CDR3 DNA reads TGCGCCAGCAGTCAATCGCCCAGTTCAGGGAGCAATCAGCCCCAGCATTTT. Translating gives CASSQSPSSGSNQPQHF.

The rearrangement links TRBV10-3 to TRBJ2-7; a possible D gene is TRBD1 (9 bases). This CDR3 is 15 amino acids long. V lost 4 bases and J 6 bases, leaving 19 bases between the germline ends. Germline CDR1 reads ENHRY; CDR2 reads SYGVKD. The CDR3 is CAISAGGTGMGEQYF. In DNA form, the CDR3 reads TGTGCCATCAGTGCGGGAGGGACAGGGATGGGCGAGCAGTACTTC.

V and J are TRBV29-1 and TRBJ2-7; the D gene is possibly TRBD2 (7 bases). Germline V CDR1 and CDR2: SQVTM, ANQGSEA. The V gene lost 7 bases and the J gene lost 0 bases, with 16 bases spanning the gap. The CDR3 covers 14 residues. For the CDR3, the DNA is TGCAGCGGCCTTGAGGGGGGGGGCTCCTACGAGCAGTACTTC. This codes for CSGLEGGGSYEQYF.